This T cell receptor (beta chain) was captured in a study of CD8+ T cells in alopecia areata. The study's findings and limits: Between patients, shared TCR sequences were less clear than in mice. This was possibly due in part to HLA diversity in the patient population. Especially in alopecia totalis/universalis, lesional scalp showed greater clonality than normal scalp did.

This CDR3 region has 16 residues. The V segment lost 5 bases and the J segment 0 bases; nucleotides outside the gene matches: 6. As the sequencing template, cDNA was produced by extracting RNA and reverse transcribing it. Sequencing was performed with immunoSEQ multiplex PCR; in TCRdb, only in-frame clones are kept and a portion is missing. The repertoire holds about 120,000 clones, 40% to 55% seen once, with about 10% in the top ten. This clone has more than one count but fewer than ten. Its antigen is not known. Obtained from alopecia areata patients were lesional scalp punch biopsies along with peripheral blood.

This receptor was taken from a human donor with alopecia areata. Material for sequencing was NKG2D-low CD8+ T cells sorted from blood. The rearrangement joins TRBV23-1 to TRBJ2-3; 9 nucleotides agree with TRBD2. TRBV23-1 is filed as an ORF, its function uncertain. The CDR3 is CASSLRTSESTDTQYF. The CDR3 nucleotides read TGCGCCAGCAGTTTGCGGACTAGCGAGAGCACAGATACGCAGTATTTT.